Listed here are 9 T cell receptor beta chains from one sample, sequenced in a study of blood T cells in healthy people across ages. A sample-barcoded 5' primer and a J-beta primer mix were used in a second PCR of roughly 6 to 11 cycles. Each CDR3 protein gets one entry after TCRdb re-called the 5' RACE reads with MiXCR. This table holds about 780,000 distinct CDR3 sequences, 60% to 80% found once. Material: blood. Receptor source: a young man in good health.

The genes are TRBV11-3 and TRBJ2-2; D could derive from TRBD1 or TRBD2 (5 bases each). Trimming removed 5 bases at V and 3 bases at J, with 10 bases between. CDR1 is SGHNT, CDR2 YENEEA, per germline. This CDR3 is built from 14 residues. The CDR3 bases are TGTGCCAGCAGCGTTGTGGGGGACACCGGGGAGCTGTTTTTT. This codes for CASSVVGDTGELFF. Variable domain in full (rest from reference TRBV11-3 and TRBJ2-2): EAGVVQSPRYKIIEKKQPVAFWCNPISGHNTLYWYLQNLGQGPELLIRYENEEAVDDSQLPKDRFSAERLKGVDSTLKIQPAELGDSAVYLCASSVVGDTGELFFGEGSRLTVL.

This clonotype occurred once. This rearrangement joins TRBV20-1 to TRBJ2-7; D not certain. From germline, CDR1 is DFQATT and CDR2 SNEGSKA (reference sequence). V lost 0 bases, J lost 6 bases, and 6 bases lay in between. The CDR3 is made up of 11 amino acids. CDR3 nucleotide sequence: TGCAGTGCTAGAGATTTCGGCGAGCAGTACTTC. This codes for CSARDFGEQYF.

CDR3 coding DNA: TGTGCCAGCAGTTACTGGCAGGGAGTACGAGAGACCCAGTACTTC. Amino acids: CASSYWQGVRETQYF. The chain recombines TRBV6-2 or TRBV6-3 with TRBJ2-4; D may be TRBD1 or TRBD2 (5 bases each). The DNA end favors TRBJ2-5, so the J call may be wrong. CDR1 is MNHEY, CDR2 SVGEGT, per germline. The CDR3 loop spans 15 amino acids.

This rearrangement joins TRBV29-1 to TRBJ2-3; maybe TRBD2 (6 bases). V was clipped by 7 bases and J by 1 base, with 15 bases between them. The germline gives CDR1 SQVTM, CDR2 ANQGSEA. This CDR3 is 14 amino acids long. CDR3 nucleotide sequence: TGCAGCGGGGACGCGGGGCCCCGCACAGATACGCAGTATTTT. This sequence encodes CSGDAGPRTDTQYF.

The chain combines TRBV20-1 with TRBJ2-7; TRBD1 agrees at 10 bases. V dropped 0 bases and J dropped 0; count of bases not matched to a gene: 5. The germline CDR1 and CDR2 sequences are DFQATT and SNEGSKA (reference sequence). This CDR3 has 16 amino acids. CDR3 protein: CSARDQRTGGSYEQYF. CDR3 nucleotide sequence: TGCAGTGCTAGAGATCAGAGGACAGGGGGCTCCTACGAGCAGTACTTC.

The V gene is TRBV20-1, the J gene TRBJ1-2; 8 bases agree with TRBD1. Germline CDR1 reads DFQATT; CDR2 reads SNEGSKA (reference sequence). Trimming at V came to 6 bases and at J to 5 bases, leaving 2 bases not matched to a gene. The CDR3 spans 11 residues. The CDR3 DNA reads as TGCAGTGCCAGGACAGGGTATGGCTACACCTTC. Translated, it gives CSARTGYGYTF.

This clonotype was seen repeatedly, ten times or more. The chain employs TRBV7-2 and TRBJ2-1; weak D call: TRBD1 (5 bases). Per the germline V gene, CDR1 is SGHTA and CDR2 is FQGNSA. The V end was cut by 1 base, the J end by 5 bases, with 9 bases between. The CDR3 has 14 amino acids. CDR3 protein: CASSLVGPHNEQFF. The CDR3 nucleotides read TGTGCCAGCAGCTTAGTGGGGCCTCACAATGAGCAGTTCTTC.

The chain joins TRBV6-2 or TRBV6-3 to TRBJ2-1; D is possibly TRBD2 (5 bases). Per germline, CDR1 MNHEY and CDR2 SVGEGT. V lost 6 bases and J 8 bases, leaving 17 bases between the germline ends. CDR3 length: 14 amino acids. The CDR3 DNA sequence: TGTGCCAGCAGCAGGACTGGCCCCCTCGATGAGCAGTTCTTC. Translated, it gives CASSRTGPLDEQFF.

The chain combines TRBV20-1 with TRBJ1-4; D possibly corresponds to TRBD1 (6 bases). The ends were cut back, 0 bases at V and 7 bases at J, with 9 bases in the middle. The CDR3 is 13 amino acids. Germline CDR1 DFQATT, CDR2 SNEGSKA (reference sequence). In DNA form, the CDR3 reads TGCAGTGCTAGAGAGGGGACACGTGAAAAACTGTTTTTT. It codes for CSAREGTREKLFF.